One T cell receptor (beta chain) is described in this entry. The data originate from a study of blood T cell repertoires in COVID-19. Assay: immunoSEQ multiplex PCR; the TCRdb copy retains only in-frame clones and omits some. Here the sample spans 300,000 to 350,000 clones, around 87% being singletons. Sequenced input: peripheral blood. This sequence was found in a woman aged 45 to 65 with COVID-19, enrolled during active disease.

This CDR3 reads CASSPSGTAVHEQYF. The CDR3 region has the DNA TGTGCCAGCTCACCTTCAGGGACTGCCGTCCACGAGCAGTACTTC. This chain connects TRBV18 to TRBJ2-7, with D possibly being TRBD2 (6 bases). This CDR3 is built from 15 residues. V lost 3 bases, J lost 5 bases, and 17 bases lay in between. Germline V gives CDR1 KGHSH, CDR2 LQKENI. The variable domain in full, with the rest retrieved from reference TRBV18 and TRBJ2-7, is NAGVMQNPRHLVRRRGQEARLRCSPMKGHSHVYWYRQLPEEGLKFMVYLQKENIIDESGMPKERFSAEFPKEGPSILRIQQVVRGDSAAYFCASSPSGTAVHEQYFGPGTRLTVT.